One TCR beta chain is described in this entry. Its cognate antigen is unknown. This entry is derived from a study of T cells in Graves' hyperthyroidism and ophthalmopathy. Points from the study as a whole: The blood repertoire included most of the expanded thyroid clonotypes above 0.001.

The source material, RNA transcripts, was used to amplify TCR beta CDR3 regions. A set of HTBI primers served as the primers for a first-round RT-PCR of the TCR CDR3. TCRdb used MiXCR to reprocess the multiplex PCR reads, holding one entry per CDR3 protein. The table includes 700,000 to 850,000 distinct CDR3 sequences, 35% detected once. Per germline, CDR1 ENHRY and CDR2 SYGVKD. With 6 bases removed from V and 1 base from J, the gap between germline ends came to 9 bases. This CDR3 comprises 14 residues. When ophthalmopathy did not progress within 18 months, Graves' hyperthyroidism was considered stable. Uncontrolled infection, other autoimmune disease, pregnancy and lactation each barred patients from inclusion.

The TCR comes from a woman between 40 and 55 years old with Graves' hyperthyroidism. Sequencing input: blood. The chain uses TRBV10-3 and TRBJ2-2; tentatively, D is TRBD1 (6 bases). The CDR3 is CAISATGNTGELFF. CDR3 bases: TGTGCCATCAGCGCGACAGGGAACACCGGGGAGCTGTTTTTT.